A selection of T cell receptor beta chains follows, all from one sample in a study of blood T cell repertoires in COVID-19. Data came from immunoSEQ multiplex PCR; TCRdb stores just in-frame clones and leaves some out. In the table there are more than 300,000 clones, approximately 85% of which are singletons. The sequenced sample consisted of peripheral blood. These receptors all come from a woman aged 45-59 years with acute or convalescent COVID-19. The CDR3 runs from the conserved cysteine through the conserved F or W. Fields, in order: clone size, D gene, J gene, V gene, CDR3 DNA, CDR3 protein. The D gene is left open where the match is weak. The size of a clone is reported for some rows only, either as once, few or many, or as a class for expanded clones.

>NA|NA|TRBJ2-5|TRBV5-5
TGTGCCAGCAGCGACGTTAAGGGGCAGGAGACCCAGTACTTC
CASSDVKGQETQYF
>NA|NA|TRBJ2-1|TRBV7-2
TGTGCCAGCAGCCCCTGGGGTCCGGGAAACAATGAGCAGTTCTTC
CASSPWGPGNNEQFF
>NA|NA|TRBJ1-4|TRBV15
TGTGCCACCAGCCCAGGAGGGAGTCATGGGGAAAAACTGTTTTTT
CATSPGGSHGEKLFF
>once|NA|TRBJ1-2|TRBV5-5
TGTGCCAGCAGCTTGGGGGGGCCCGGCGGTTATGGCTACACCTTC
CASSLGGPGGYGYTF
>few|TRBD2|TRBJ2-1|TRBV3-1/TRBV3-2
TGTGCCAGCAGCCACAGACTAGCGGGATTAAGCAACAATGAGCAGTTCTTC
CASSHRLAGLSNNEQFF
>few|NA|TRBJ2-7|TRBV7-9
TGTGCCGGTGGAGGAGCGTCCTACGAGCAGTACTTC
CAGGGASYEQYF
>NA|NA|TRBJ2-7|TRBV6-1
TGTGCCAGCAGTGATCCCGGGAGCTCCTACGAGCAGTACTTC
CASSDPGSSYEQYF
>NA|NA|TRBJ1-1|TRBV4-1
TGCGCCAGCAGCCAAGATAGGGGGTCCGGCACTGAAGCTTTCTTT
CASSQDRGSGTEAFF
>NA|TRBD2|TRBJ2-7|TRBV6-1
TGTGCCAGCAGTGGTGGTGCCGGCGGGAGAAGGTTCGAGCAGTACTTC
CASSGGAGGRRFEQYF
>NA|TRBD2|TRBJ2-1|TRBV7-8
TGTGCCAGCAGCTTGAGGCTAGCGGGATCATGGGAGCAGTTCTTC
CASSLRLAGSWEQFF
>few|NA|TRBJ1-4|TRBV5-8
TGTGCCAGCAGCTTGGGTCAGGGAAGGGAAAAACTGTTTTTT
CASSLGQGREKLFF
>NA|TRBD1|TRBJ1-2|TRBV10-1
TGCGCCAGCAGTGAAGCTCAGGGGGCGGGGGTAGGCTATGGCTACACCTTC
CASSEAQGAGVGYGYTF
>few|NA|TRBJ1-2|TRBV20-1
TGCAGTGCTAGAAGGGAGGGCTACACCTTC
CSARREGYTF
>once|NA|TRBJ1-5|TRBV4-2
TGTGCCAGCAGCCAGGGAGGTCAGCCCCAGCATTTT
CASSQGGQPQHF
>NA|TRBD1|TRBJ2-7|TRBV4-2
TGTGCCAGCAGAGACCGGGACAGGACCTCCTACGAGCAGTACTTC
CASRDRDRTSYEQYF
>NA|NA|TRBJ1-1|TRBV27
TGTGCCAGCAGTTTCCTGACAGGCTGGCGTACTGAAGCTTTCTTT
CASSFLTGWRTEAFF
>NA|TRBD1|TRBJ1-1|TRBV7-2
TGTGCCAGCAGCGTAACAGGGGAGAGATCTCGGGCTTTCTTT
CASSVTGERSRAFF
>few|TRBD1|TRBJ1-6|TRBV28
TGTGCCAGCAGTAAAACCCTAGGACAGGGGTATAATTCACCCCTCCACTTT
CASSKTLGQGYNSPLHF
>NA|NA|TRBJ1-5|TRBV21-1
TGTGCCAGCAGCAAGCCCGAGGGCAGGGGTGAACGCAATCAGCCCCAGCATTTT
CASSKPEGRGERNQPQHF
>NA|TRBD2|TRBJ2-3|TRBV18
TGTGCCAGCTCAAGGGAGGGACCTAGCACAGATACGCAGTATTTT
CASSREGPSTDTQYF
>NA|NA|TRBJ2-7|TRBV30
TGTGCCTGGAGTATGATGACTATGTCCTACGAGCAGTACTTC
CAWSMMTMSYEQYF
>NA|TRBD1|TRBJ1-6|TRBV9
TGTGCCAGCAGCGCTTCCCGGGACAGTAAGACCTATAATTCACCCCTCCACTTT
CASSASRDSKTYNSPLHF
>once|TRBD1|TRBJ2-5|TRBV18
TGTGCCAGCTCATGGGACAGGGGCCAAGAGACCCAGTACTTC
CASSWDRGQETQYF
>NA|TRBD2|TRBJ2-1|TRBV7-9
TGTGCCAGCAGCCTAGGTAGCGGGAGGGCCGAGGAGCAGTTCTTC
CASSLGSGRAEEQFF
>NA|NA|TRBJ1-3|TRBV9
TGTGCCAGCAGCGTAGAACAGGCTAACTCTGGAAACACCATATATTTT
CASSVEQANSGNTIYF
>few|TRBD1|TRBJ2-7|TRBV5-6
TGTGCCAGCAGAAGGACAGGGTCCCCCTACGAGCAGTACTTC
CASRRTGSPYEQYF
>NA|TRBD1|TRBJ1-1|TRBV5-1
TGCGCCAGCAGCTTGACAGGGGATACTGAAGCTTTCTTT
CASSLTGDTEAFF
>NA|TRBD1|TRBJ2-7|TRBV29-1
TGCAGCGTAGCCGGGACAGGAGCCTACGAGCAGTACTTC
CSVAGTGAYEQYF
>NA|NA|TRBJ1-2|TRBV28
TGTGCCAGCAGTCCCCTCGGGGGGCCTGGCTACACCTTC
CASSPLGGPGYTF
>NA|NA|TRBJ1-3|TRBV7-2
TGTGCCAGCAGCTTCAGGGGTGGAAACACCATATATTTT
CASSFRGGNTIYF
>NA|NA|TRBJ2-5|TRBV2
TGTGCCAGCAGTGGTGCAGGTGAGACCCAGTACTTC
CASSGAGETQYF
>NA|TRBD1|TRBJ2-7|TRBV7-9
TGTGCCAGCGGCGAGGGGGCAGTTTACCCCTACGAGCAGTACTTC
CASGEGAVYPYEQYF
>NA|NA|TRBJ1-5|TRBV7-2
TGTGCCAGCAGCTCCCCAAGGGGGCAGCCCCAGCATTTT
CASSSPRGQPQHF
>NA|TRBD2|TRBJ2-1|TRBV7-9
TGTGCCAGCAGCCCAGGGACTAGCGGGTACAATGAGCAGTTCTTC
CASSPGTSGYNEQFF
>NA|NA|TRBJ1-6|TRBV9
TGTGCCAGCAGCGTGACGAGAGGGGGTACGGCCCTCCACTTT
CASSVTRGGTALHF
>NA|NA|TRBJ2-1|TRBV2
TGTGCCAGCAGTGAATCTCCCCAGCGTGATGAGCAGTTCTTC
CASSESPQRDEQFF
>once|NA|TRBJ1-5|TRBV27
TGTGCCAGCAGCCGAGCAACAGGGAATCAGCCCCAGCATTTT
CASSRATGNQPQHF
>NA|TRBD1|TRBJ2-7|TRBV7-8
TGTGCCAGCAGCCCCTCCGGGACAGGGGGCTACGAGCAGTACTTC
CASSPSGTGGYEQYF
>NA|NA|TRBJ1-1|TRBV4-1
TGCGCCAGCAGCCAGATAGGGGCGGCTTTCTTT
CASSQIGAAFF
>NA|TRBD2|TRBJ2-2|TRBV27
TGTGCCAGCAAAGTGACTAGCGGAGACACCGGGGAGCTGTTTTTT
CASKVTSGDTGELFF
>NA|NA|TRBJ1-1|TRBV14
TGTGCCAGCAGCCAAGAGAGTACAGGGACTGAAGCTTTCTTT
CASSQESTGTEAFF
>NA|NA|TRBJ2-5|TRBV5-4
TGTGCCAGCAGCTTTTCACTAGCAGTATCGGAGACCCAGTACTTC
CASSFSLAVSETQYF
>NA|NA|TRBJ1-4|TRBV5-1
TGCGCCAGCAAGGAGGAGGGGATTTGGGAAAAACTGTTTTTT
CASKEEGIWEKLFF
>NA|NA|TRBJ1-1|TRBV11-2
TGTGCCAGCAGCCGTACAGATTTGAACACTGAAGCTTTCTTT
CASSRTDLNTEAFF
>NA|NA|TRBJ1-6|TRBV18
TGTGCCAGCTCACCAAGGACAGAAGGAAATTCACCCCTCCACTTT
CASSPRTEGNSPLHF
>NA|NA|TRBJ2-1|TRBV3-1/TRBV3-2
TGTGCCAGCAGCCAAGGGGGGCCAGACAATGAGCAGTTCTTC
CASSQGGPDNEQFF
>NA|NA|TRBJ2-1|TRBV28
TGTGCCAGTTTACCCCCGGGGTCCTACAATGAGCAGTTCTTC
CASLPPGSYNEQFF
>NA|TRBD2|TRBJ2-1|TRBV19
TGTGCCAGTAGCCCGGGGAGGGCGTCTGGGAATGAGCAGTTCTTC
CASSPGRASGNEQFF
>few|TRBD1|TRBJ2-3|TRBV27
TGTGCCAGCAGCCCCGACAGGGTCACAGATACGCAGTATTTT
CASSPDRVTDTQYF
>NA|TRBD2|TRBJ2-1|TRBV7-2
TGTGCCAGCAGCCCCCTAGCGGGCTCCTACAATGAGCAGTTCTTC
CASSPLAGSYNEQFF
>few|NA|TRBJ1-4|TRBV27
TGTGCCAGCAGTTTATCCCAACAGGGAACTAATGAAAAACTGTTTTTT
CASSLSQQGTNEKLFF
>NA|TRBD2|TRBJ2-1|TRBV7-2
TGTGCCAGCAGCCAATTAGCGGGAACCACCTACAATGAGCAGTTCTTC
CASSQLAGTTYNEQFF
>NA|TRBD1|TRBJ2-7|TRBV30
TGTGCCTGGAGGACAGGGTTTAACGAGCAGTACTTC
CAWRTGFNEQYF
>NA|NA|TRBJ2-1|TRBV4-1
TGCGCCAGCAGCCAACCAGGGGGGAAGAATGAGCAGTTCTTC
CASSQPGGKNEQFF
>NA|NA|TRBJ1-4|TRBV5-4
TGTGCCAGCAGCTTGGGGGCAGGGCGGGAGGAAAAACTGTTTTTT
CASSLGAGREEKLFF
>once|NA|TRBJ2-3|TRBV21-1
TGTGCCAGCAGCAAACGGGGAAAGAACACAGATACGCAGTATTTT
CASSKRGKNTDTQYF
>NA|TRBD1|TRBJ2-7|TRBV18
TGTGCCAGCCGCCGGGACAGGGTCTACGAGCAGTACTTC
CASRRDRVYEQYF
>NA|NA|TRBJ2-7|TRBV29-1
TGCAGCGTCTGGACTGTATCCTACGAGCAGTACTTC
CSVWTVSYEQYF
>NA|NA|TRBJ2-2|TRBV9
TGTGCCAGCAGCCCTGGGACTGGCCACGGGGAGCTGTTTTTT
CASSPGTGHGELFF
>NA|TRBD1|TRBJ1-6|TRBV19
TGTGCCAGTAGCTCCCCGGGACAGGGGCATTCACCCCTCCACTTT
CASSSPGQGHSPLHF